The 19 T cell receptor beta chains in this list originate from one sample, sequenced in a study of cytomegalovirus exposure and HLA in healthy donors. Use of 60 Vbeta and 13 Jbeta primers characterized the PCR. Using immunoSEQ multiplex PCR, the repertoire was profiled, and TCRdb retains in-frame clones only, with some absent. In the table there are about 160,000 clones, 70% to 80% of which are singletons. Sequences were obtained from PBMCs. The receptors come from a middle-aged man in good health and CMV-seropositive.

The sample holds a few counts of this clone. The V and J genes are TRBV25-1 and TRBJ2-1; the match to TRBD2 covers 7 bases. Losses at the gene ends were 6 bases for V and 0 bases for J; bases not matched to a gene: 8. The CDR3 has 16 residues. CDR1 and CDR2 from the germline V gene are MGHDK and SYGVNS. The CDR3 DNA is TGTGCCAGCAGAAGAGCGGGACCGAGCTCCTACAATGAGCAGTTCTTC. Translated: CASRRAGPSSYNEQFF.

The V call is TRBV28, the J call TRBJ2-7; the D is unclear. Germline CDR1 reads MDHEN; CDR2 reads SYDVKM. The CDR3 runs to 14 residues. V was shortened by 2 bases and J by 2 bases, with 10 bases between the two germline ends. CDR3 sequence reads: CASSLVSRTYEQYF. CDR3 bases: TGTGCCAGCAGTTTAGTTTCCAGAACCTACGAGCAGTACTTC.

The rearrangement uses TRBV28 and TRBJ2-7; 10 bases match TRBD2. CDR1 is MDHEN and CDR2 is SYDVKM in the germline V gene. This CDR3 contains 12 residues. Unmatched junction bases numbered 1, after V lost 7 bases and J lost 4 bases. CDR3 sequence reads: CASTTSGYEQYF. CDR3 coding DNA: TGTGCCAGCACGACTAGCGGGTACGAGCAGTACTTC.

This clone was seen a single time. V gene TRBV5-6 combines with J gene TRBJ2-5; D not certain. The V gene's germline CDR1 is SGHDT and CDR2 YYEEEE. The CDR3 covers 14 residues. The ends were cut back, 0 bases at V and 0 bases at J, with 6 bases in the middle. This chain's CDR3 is CASSLGTNQETQYF. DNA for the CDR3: TGTGCCAGCAGCTTGGGAACTAACCAAGAGACCCAGTACTTC.

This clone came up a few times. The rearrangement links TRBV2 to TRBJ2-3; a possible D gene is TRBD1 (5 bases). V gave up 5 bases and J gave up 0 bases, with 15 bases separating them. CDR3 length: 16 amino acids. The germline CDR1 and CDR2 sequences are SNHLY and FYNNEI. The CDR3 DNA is TGTGCCAGCAGTATACGGGCAGGGCGGAGCACAGATACGCAGTATTTT. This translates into CASSIRAGRSTDTQYF.

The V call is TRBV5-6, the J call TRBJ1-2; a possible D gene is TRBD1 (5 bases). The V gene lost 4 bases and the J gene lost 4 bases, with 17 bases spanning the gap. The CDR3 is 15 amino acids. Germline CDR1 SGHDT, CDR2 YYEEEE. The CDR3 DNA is TGTGCCAGCAGCCCTCCTCGGGCGGGGCTCTATGGCTACACCTTC. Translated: CASSPPRAGLYGYTF.

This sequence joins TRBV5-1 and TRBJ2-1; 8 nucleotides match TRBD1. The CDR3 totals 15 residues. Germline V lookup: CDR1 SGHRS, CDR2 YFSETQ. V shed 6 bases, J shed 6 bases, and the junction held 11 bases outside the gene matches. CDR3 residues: CASNSEGQDFNEQFF. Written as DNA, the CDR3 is TGCGCCAGCAACTCGGAGGGACAGGACTTCAATGAGCAGTTCTTC.

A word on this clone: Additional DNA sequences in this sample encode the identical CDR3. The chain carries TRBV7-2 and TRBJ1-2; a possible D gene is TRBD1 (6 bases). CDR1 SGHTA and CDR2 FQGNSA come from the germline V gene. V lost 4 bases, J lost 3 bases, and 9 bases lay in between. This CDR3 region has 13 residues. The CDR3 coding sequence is TGTGCCAGCAGCTCTACAGGGTACTATGGCTACACCTTC. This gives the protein CASSSTGYYGYTF.

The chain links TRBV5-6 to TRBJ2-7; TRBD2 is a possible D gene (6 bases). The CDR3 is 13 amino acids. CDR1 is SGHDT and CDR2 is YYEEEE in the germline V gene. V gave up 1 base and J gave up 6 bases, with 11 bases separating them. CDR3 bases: TGTGCCAGCAGCTTGCAAAGGGGAGGCGAGCAGTACTTC. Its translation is CASSLQRGGEQYF. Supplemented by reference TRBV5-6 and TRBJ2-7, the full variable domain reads DAGVTQSPTHLIKTRGQQVTLRCSPKSGHDTVSWYQQALGQGPQFIFQYYEEEERQRGNFPDRFSGHQFPNYSSELNVNALLLGDSALYLCASSLQRGGEQYFGPGTRLTVT.

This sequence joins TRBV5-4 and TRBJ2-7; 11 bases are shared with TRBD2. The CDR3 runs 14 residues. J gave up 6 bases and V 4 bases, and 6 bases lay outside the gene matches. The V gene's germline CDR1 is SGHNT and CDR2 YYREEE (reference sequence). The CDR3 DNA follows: TGTGCCAGCAGCATAGCGGGAGGGCCGATCGAGCAGTACTTC. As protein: CASSIAGGPIEQYF. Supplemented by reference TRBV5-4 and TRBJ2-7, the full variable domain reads ETGVTQSPTHLIKTRGQQVTLRCSSQSGHNTVSWYQQALGQGPQFIFQYYREEENGRGNFPPRFSGLQFPNYSSELNVNALELDDSALYLCASSIAGGPIEQYFGPGTRLTVT.

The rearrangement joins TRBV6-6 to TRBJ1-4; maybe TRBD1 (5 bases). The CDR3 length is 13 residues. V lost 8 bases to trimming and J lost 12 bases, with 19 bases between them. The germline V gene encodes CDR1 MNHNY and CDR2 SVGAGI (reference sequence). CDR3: CASGAGKIGELFF. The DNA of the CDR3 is TGTGCCAGCGGCGCAGGGAAGATTGGGGAACTGTTTTTT.

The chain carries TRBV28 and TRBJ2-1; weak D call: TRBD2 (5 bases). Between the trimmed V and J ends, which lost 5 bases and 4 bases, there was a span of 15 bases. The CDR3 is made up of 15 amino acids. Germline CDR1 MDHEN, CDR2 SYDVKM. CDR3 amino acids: CASSERRAGYNEQFF. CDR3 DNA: TGTGCCAGCAGTGAAAGGCGGGCCGGATACAATGAGCAGTTCTTC.

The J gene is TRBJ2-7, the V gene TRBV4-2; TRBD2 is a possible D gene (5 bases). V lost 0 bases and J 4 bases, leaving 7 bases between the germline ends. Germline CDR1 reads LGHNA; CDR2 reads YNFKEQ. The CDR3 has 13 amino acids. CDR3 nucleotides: TGTGCCAGCAGCCAAGATAGGGAGTACGAGCAGTACTTC. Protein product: CASSQDREYEQYF.

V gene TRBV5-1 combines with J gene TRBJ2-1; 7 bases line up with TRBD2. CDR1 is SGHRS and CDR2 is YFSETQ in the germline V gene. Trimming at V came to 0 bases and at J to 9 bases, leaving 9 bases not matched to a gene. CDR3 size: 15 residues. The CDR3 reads CASSLVGGSGVEQFF. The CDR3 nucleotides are TGCGCCAGCAGCTTGGTCGGAGGGAGCGGGGTTGAGCAGTTCTTC. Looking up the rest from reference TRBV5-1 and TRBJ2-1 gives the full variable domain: KAGVTQTPRYLIKTRGQQVTLSCSPISGHRSVSWYQQTPGQGLQFLFEYFSETQRNKGNFPGRFSGRQFSNSRSEMNVSTLELGDSALYLCASSLVGGSGVEQFFGPGTRLTVL.

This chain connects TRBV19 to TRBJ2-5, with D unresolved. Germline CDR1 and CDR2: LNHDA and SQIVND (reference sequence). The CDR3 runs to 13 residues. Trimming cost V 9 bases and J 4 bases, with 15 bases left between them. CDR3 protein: CASTPKTGETQYF. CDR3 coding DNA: TGTGCCAGCACGCCAAAGACGGGAGAGACCCAGTACTTC.

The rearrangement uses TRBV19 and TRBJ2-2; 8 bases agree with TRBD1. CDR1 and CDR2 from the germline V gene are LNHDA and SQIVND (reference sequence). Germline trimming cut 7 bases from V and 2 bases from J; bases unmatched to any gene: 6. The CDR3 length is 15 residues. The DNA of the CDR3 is TGTGCCAGTATGCTGGACAGGGACAACACCGGGGAGCTGTTTTTT. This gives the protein CASMLDRDNTGELFF.

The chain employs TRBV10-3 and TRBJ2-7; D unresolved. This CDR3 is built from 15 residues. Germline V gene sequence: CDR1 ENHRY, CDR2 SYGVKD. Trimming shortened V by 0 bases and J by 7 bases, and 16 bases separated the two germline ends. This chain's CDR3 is CAISESTLDFWEQYF. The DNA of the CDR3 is TGTGCCATCAGTGAGTCGACATTGGATTTCTGGGAGCAGTACTTC.

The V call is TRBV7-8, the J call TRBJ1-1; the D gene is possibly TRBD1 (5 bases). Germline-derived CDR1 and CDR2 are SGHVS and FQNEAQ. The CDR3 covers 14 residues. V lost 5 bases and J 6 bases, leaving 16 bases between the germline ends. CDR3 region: CASSRLVGAPEAFF. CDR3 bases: TGTGCCAGCAGCCGGCTGGTAGGGGCTCCTGAAGCTTTCTTT.

CDR3 DNA: TGTGCCAGCAGCTCGGGGGAGACCCAGTACTTC. Its protein is CASSSGETQYF. The chain links TRBV11-2 to TRBJ2-5, with a possible D match to TRBD2 (5 bases). This CDR3 spans 11 amino acids. Germline V CDR1 and CDR2: SGHAT, FQNNGV. The V gene lost 4 bases and the J gene lost 5 bases, with 5 bases spanning the gap.